The clone carrying this T cell receptor beta chain appeared once. Its specificity is not known. The missing conserved phenylalanine or tryptophan at the end of this CDR3 makes a read error likely. The record originates from a study of T-cell reconstitution after alpha-beta-depleted transplantation in children. Molecular barcoding with unique molecular identifiers was used for the TCRbeta library. A single record per CDR3 protein comes from TCRdb applying MiXCR to the PCR reads. The table records around 200,000 distinct CDR3 sequences, approximately 15% of them present only once. CDR3 length: 15 amino acids. The V gene's germline CDR1 is SGHRS and CDR2 YFSETQ. The trim removed 4 bases at V and 2 bases at J, leaving 3 bases unmatched. Whole-study results and caveats: The main origin of T-cell counts and diversity one year after transplant was newly produced T cells. Several hundred graft clones that had expanded were reportedly the source of alpha-beta T cells about two months after transplant. Where some patients showed high TCRbeta diversity at day 60, it came from recipient T cells and thymic progenitors that had survived.

The sample was PBMCs, mostly from graft donor cells, taken 360 days after TCRalphabeta/CD19-depleted stem cell transplant. The TCR was taken from a male patient aged 2 to 10 who had a stem cell transplant for acute lymphoblastic leukemia, so the T cells may come from the graft donor. This chain joins TRBV5-1 and TRBJ2-2; 9 bases fit TRBD2. DNA of the CDR3: TGCGCCAGCAGCCCGGGACTAGCCAACACCGGGGAGCTGTTTTGT. It yields the protein CASSPGLANTGELFC.